This T cell receptor beta chain was sequenced for a study of T cells in Graves' hyperthyroidism and ophthalmopathy. Looking at the study overall: Pretreatment peripheral blood was obtained at initial diagnosis.

From germline, CDR1 is LGHDT and CDR2 YNNKEL (reference sequence). The CDR3 extends over 12 amino acids. V was clipped by 2 bases and J by 5 bases, with 6 bases between them. TCR beta CDR3 region amplification was performed from RNA transcripts. TCR CDR3 regions were first amplified by RT-PCR with HTBI primers. MiXCR was run by TCRdb on the multiplex PCR reads, yielding one entry per CDR3 protein. The sample has over 250,000 distinct CDR3 sequences, more than 15% seen once. Sequencing input: blood. This TCR came from a woman aged 55 to 70 with Graves' ophthalmopathy. The chain combines TRBV3-1 with TRBJ1-2; D unclear. The CDR3 sequence: CASSQFQYGYTF. The DNA of the CDR3 is TGTGCCAGCAGCCAATTCCAATATGGCTACACCTTC.